The source of this TCR beta chain is a study of shared clonotypes between healthy human individuals. It was at deep level that the assay was run. Only in-frame clones appear in the TCRdb table, and some are missing; sequencing was by immunoSEQ multiplex PCR. The sample has roughly 770,000 clones; approximately 96% are singletons. As defined, naive CD8 cells were CD45RO-negative and positively selected for CCR7, with terminally differentiated effector memory CD45RA+ cells excluded. V was trimmed by 6 bases and J by 1 base, leaving 15 bases between them. The germline CDR1 and CDR2 sequences are MNHNS and SASEGT. This CDR3 spans 15 amino acids.

The chain has TRBV6-1 and TRBJ1-1; no clear D. Sequencing used naive CD8+ T cells sorted from blood. The TCR was taken from a man younger than 40 in good health. In nucleotides, the CDR3 is TGTGCCAGCAGGGAGGGCCCTCCAGAGAACACTGAAGCTTTCTTT. As protein: CASREGPPENTEAFF.